This entry lists 28 T cell receptor beta chains sequenced from one sample in a study of T cell responses to AZD1222 COVID-19 vaccine. Assay used: immunoSEQ multiplex PCR; TCRdb lists only in-frame clones, some missing. Here the sample spans 130,000 or so clones, 85% to 95% being singletons. This specimen was peripheral blood, taken on day 0 of MenACWY control vaccination. The receptors originated from an adult in good health.

This clone was counted once. The chain uses TRBV7-2 and TRBJ1-5, with D unclear. The CDR3 contains 12 residues. The germline gives CDR1 SGHTA, CDR2 FQGNSA. Trimming cost V 2 bases and J 5 bases, with 4 bases left between them. The chain's CDR3 is CASSLRDQPQHF. CDR3 nucleotides: TGTGCCAGCAGCTTACGGGATCAGCCCCAGCATTTT.

The CDR3 region is CASSLSQGYGYTF. The CDR3 coding sequence is TGTGCCAGTAGTCTGTCTCAAGGCTATGGCTACACCTTC. The chain carries TRBV19 and TRBJ1-2; D remains ambiguous. Germline assignment: CDR1 LNHDA and CDR2 SQIVND (reference sequence). Trimming stripped 5 bases from V and 4 bases from J, with 11 bases between. The CDR3 totals 13 residues.

J is TRBJ1-2 and V is TRBV6-5; a possible D gene is TRBD1 (6 bases). The CDR3 contains 15 residues. Trimming pared 6 bases from V and 2 bases from J, leaving 16 bases between. Looked up from germline, CDR1 is MNHEY and CDR2 is SVGAGI. The CDR3 is CASSRGAGGNYGYTF. The CDR3 DNA follows: TGTGCCAGCAGCCGAGGGGCGGGGGGCAACTATGGCTACACCTTC.

This clone was observed a handful of times. The V and J genes are TRBV7-3 and TRBJ1-3, with D uncertain. Germline lookup yields CDR1 SGHTA and CDR2 FQGTGA. The CDR3 loop spans 15 amino acids. Between the trimmed V and J ends, which lost 2 bases and 2 bases, there was a span of 10 bases. Here the CDR3 DNA reads TGTGCCAGCAGCTTAGACACCACTACTGGAAACACCATATATTTT. Translating gives CASSLDTTTGNTIYF.

The V and J genes are TRBV27 and TRBJ2-3, with a weak D call TRBD2 (6 bases). V gave up 3 bases and J gave up 3 bases, with 13 bases separating them. CDR1 is MNHEY, CDR2 SMNVEV, per germline (reference sequence). The CDR3 length is 15 residues. CDR3 DNA: TGTGCCAGCAGTTTGTCGGGAGCACGAACAGATACGCAGTATTTT. It specifies CASSLSGARTDTQYF.

The rearrangement uses TRBV7-2 and TRBJ2-5; D might be TRBD2 (5 bases). V was shortened by 7 bases and J by 5 bases, with 17 bases between the two germline ends. This CDR3 is built from 14 residues. Germline-derived CDR1 and CDR2 are SGHTA and FQGNSA. CDR3 DNA: TGTGCCAGCACCTACGGGATTCCGGGGGAGACCCAGTACTTC. Amino acid sequence: CASTYGIPGETQYF.

The chain couples TRBV14 to TRBJ2-3; TRBD2 matches 9 bases. This CDR3 has 16 residues. Germline V lookup: CDR1 SGHDN, CDR2 FVKESK. V lost 4 bases to trimming and J lost 2 bases; unmatched junction nucleotides: 7. The CDR3 region is CASSPLAGATTDTQYF. Written as DNA, the CDR3 is TGTGCCAGCAGCCCCTTAGCGGGGGCCACCACAGATACGCAGTATTTT.

This chain uses TRBV30 with TRBJ1-5; perhaps TRBD1 as D (5 bases). CDR3 length: 15 residues. Trimming shortened V by 1 base and J by 0 bases, and 10 bases separated the two germline ends. Germline assignment: CDR1 GTSNPN and CDR2 SVGIG (reference sequence). CDR3 DNA: TGTGCCTGGAGTGGCGACAGACTTAGCAATCAGCCCCAGCATTTT. Translation: CAWSGDRLSNQPQHF.

The rearrangement joins TRBV7-6 to TRBJ2-5; D possibly matches TRBD1 or TRBD2 (5 bases each). Trimming stripped 5 bases from V and 5 bases from J, with 15 bases between. The CDR3 is 14 amino acids. Germline V gene lookup returns CDR1 SGHVS and CDR2 FNYEAQ. The CDR3 is CASSRLGKGETQYF. The CDR3 DNA follows: TGTGCCAGCAGCCGCCTCGGGAAGGGGGAGACCCAGTACTTC.

The chain combines TRBV6-6 with TRBJ2-7, with 7 positions matching TRBD1. The CDR3 has 15 residues. V was clipped by 4 bases and J by 2 bases; unmatched bases: 8. Germline V gene lookup returns CDR1 MNHNY and CDR2 SVGAGI (reference sequence). In DNA form, the CDR3 reads TGTGCCAGCAGTTCGCACGGGACAGACCCCTACGAGCAGTACTTC. As protein: CASSSHGTDPYEQYF.

The chain is built from TRBV27 and TRBJ2-5; no clear D gene. Trimming cost V 5 bases and J 5 bases, with 15 bases left between them. CDR1 and CDR2 (germline): MNHEY, SMNVEV (reference sequence). The length of the CDR3 is 14 residues. Here the CDR3 DNA reads TGTGCCAGCAGTCCCGACCCAAACGGGGAGACCCAGTACTTC. Protein sequence: CASSPDPNGETQYF.

This clone was detected once. This sequence joins TRBV19 and TRBJ1-5, with a tentative D call TRBD1 (6 bases). The CDR3 has 15 residues. V lost 7 bases, J lost 3 bases, and 16 bases lay in between. Per the germline V gene, CDR1 is LNHDA and CDR2 is SQIVND (reference sequence). DNA of the CDR3: TGTGCCAGTACCCCGATGGACAGTTCCAATCAGCCCCAGCATTTT. This codes for CASTPMDSSNQPQHF.

J is TRBJ2-7 and V is TRBV18; no firm D call. V gave up 2 bases and J gave up 6 bases, with 5 bases separating them. Germline values: CDR1 KGHSH, CDR2 LQKENI. The CDR3 has 11 residues. The CDR3 protein is CASSPNIEQYF. In DNA, the CDR3 is TGTGCCAGCTCACCAAATATCGAGCAGTACTTC.

This clone showed up just once. V usage is TRBV7-2 and J usage is TRBJ1-3, with D perhaps matching TRBD1 (5 bases). The CDR3 is 15 amino acids. Germline CDR1 reads SGHTA; CDR2 reads FQGNSA. Trimming left V 7 bases short and J 4 bases short, with 17 bases between. CDR3 sequence: CASNLPQGLGNTIYF. The CDR3, as DNA: TGTGCCAGCAACCTCCCTCAGGGACTCGGAAACACCATATATTTT.

CDR3 coding DNA: TGTGCCAGCAGCCAATTAGCACTATACAATGAGCAGTTCTTC. Its protein is CASSQLALYNEQFF. V and J are TRBV4-2 and TRBJ2-1, with D unresolved. Trimming shortened V by 2 bases and J by 4 bases, and 9 bases separated the two germline ends. CDR1 and CDR2 from the germline V gene are LGHNA and YNFKEQ. CDR3 length: 14 residues.

This chain connects TRBV10-3 to TRBJ1-1, with unresolved D. The CDR3 is made up of 12 amino acids. Trimming removed 5 bases from V and 4 bases from J, with 8 bases in between. Germline CDR1 reads ENHRY; CDR2 reads SYGVKD. The CDR3 sequence: CAISSDGTEAFF. The CDR3 DNA sequence: TGTGCCATCAGTTCGGACGGCACTGAAGCTTTCTTT.

The chain carries TRBV9 and TRBJ1-1; 8 bases are shared with TRBD1. V shed 3 bases, J shed 3 bases, and the junction held 4 bases outside the gene matches. The CDR3 is 14 amino acids. Germline CDR1 is SGDLS and CDR2 is YYNGEE. The DNA for the CDR3 is TGTGCCAGCAGCGCCCGGGACAGGTACACTGAAGCTTTCTTT. It codes for CASSARDRYTEAFF.

The CDR3 sequence is CASSFRTGRETQYF. The CDR3 region has the DNA TGTGCCAGCAGCTTTAGGACAGGGAGGGAGACCCAGTACTTC. This chain links TRBV5-4 with TRBJ2-5, with TRBD1 matching 8 bases. This CDR3 has 14 amino acids. Germline V lookup: CDR1 SGHNT, CDR2 YYREEE (reference sequence). The trim removed 2 bases at V and 5 bases at J, leaving 5 bases unmatched.

The rearrangement joins TRBV19 to TRBJ1-2, with 7 bases identical to TRBD1. This CDR3 region has 16 residues. Germline assignment: CDR1 LNHDA and CDR2 SQIVND (reference sequence). The J segment lost 2 bases and the V segment lost 6 bases, leaving 12 bases of the junction unmatched. CDR3 DNA: TGTGCCAGTAGGCCCTACTGGGCAGGGGGGAACTATGGCTACACCTTC. Translated: CASRPYWAGGNYGYTF.

The CDR3 here is CASSQGTGKFYEQYF. The CDR3 DNA reads TGTGCCAGCAGCCAAGGGACAGGGAAGTTCTACGAGCAGTACTTC. The rearrangement joins TRBV3-1 (or the pseudogene TRBV3-2) to TRBJ2-7, with TRBD1 matching over 8 bases. The CDR3 loop spans 15 amino acids. Germline assignment: CDR1 LGHDT and CDR2 YNNKEL (reference sequence). V shed 1 base and J 3 bases; nucleotides not matched to a gene: 5.

V usage is TRBV7-3 and J usage is TRBJ2-1; D gene ambiguous. V was shortened by 0 bases and J by 6 bases, with 15 bases between the two germline ends. Germline V gene sequence: CDR1 SGHTA, CDR2 FQGTGA. The CDR3 loop spans 16 amino acids. CDR3 protein: CASSLTGTVRSNEQFF. The CDR3 coding sequence is TGTGCCAGCAGCTTAACGGGCACAGTTAGGAGCAATGAGCAGTTCTTC.

The J gene is TRBJ1-1, the V gene TRBV19, with TRBD1 as a possible D gene (6 bases). Germline values: CDR1 LNHDA, CDR2 SQIVND (reference sequence). This CDR3 contains 15 residues. V lost 3 bases and J 4 bases, leaving 15 bases between the germline ends. CDR3: CASSILNRVSTEAFF. CDR3 nucleotide sequence: TGTGCCAGTAGTATTCTAAACAGGGTATCCACTGAAGCTTTCTTT.

This clone was recorded a few times. The chain employs TRBV6-2 or TRBV6-3 and TRBJ1-2, with D perhaps matching TRBD1 (6 bases). Per germline, CDR1 MNHEY and CDR2 SVGEGT. V shed 0 bases and J shed 3 bases, with 14 bases lying between them. The CDR3 has 16 amino acids. CDR3: CASSYSRLQGDYGYTF. The CDR3 DNA reads as TGTGCCAGCAGTTACTCCCGGTTACAGGGTGACTATGGCTACACCTTC.

The chain is built from TRBV30 and TRBJ1-5; no firm D call. V shed 2 bases and J shed 6 bases, with 11 bases lying between them. The CDR3 runs 13 residues. Germline CDR1 GTSNPN, CDR2 SVGIG (reference sequence). DNA for the CDR3: TGTGCCTGGAGTTTCCGGGAGAGTCAGCCCCAGCATTTT. It yields the protein CAWSFRESQPQHF.

V is TRBV5-1 and J is TRBJ2-5, with TRBD2 as a possible D gene (5 bases). Germline CDR1 reads SGHRS; CDR2 reads YFSETQ. V lost 2 bases and J lost 5, with 13 bases in between. There are 14 residues in the CDR3. CDR3 bases: TGCGCCAGCAGCTTACTAGAGGCCGGGGAGACCCAGTACTTC. It yields the protein CASSLLEAGETQYF.

The chain couples TRBV27 to TRBJ2-7, with 13 nucleotides matching TRBD2. Losses at the gene ends were 4 bases for V and 10 bases for J; bases not matched to a gene: 13. This CDR3 comprises 16 residues. CDR1 and CDR2 from the germline V gene are MNHEY and SMNVEV (reference sequence). The DNA of the CDR3 is TGTGCCAGCAGTTCAAGCCGAGGACTAGCGGGAGTACAACAGTACTTC. This gives the protein CASSSSRGLAGVQQYF.

The chain couples TRBV5-1 to TRBJ1-2, with D unresolved. Germline CDR1 is SGHRS and CDR2 is YFSETQ. The CDR3 runs to 15 residues. The V end lost 4 bases, the J end lost 2 bases, and 15 bases lay between the germline ends. The CDR3 loop is CASSPGRQGNYGYTF. DNA for the CDR3: TGCGCCAGCAGCCCGGGGAGACAAGGGAACTATGGCTACACCTTC. The full variable domain, rest sourced from reference TRBV5-1 and TRBJ1-2, is KAGVTQTPRYLIKTRGQQVTLSCSPISGHRSVSWYQQTPGQGLQFLFEYFSETQRNKGNFPGRFSGRQFSNSRSEMNVSTLELGDSALYLCASSPGRQGNYGYTFGSGTRLTVV.

V and J are TRBV18 and TRBJ1-1; D remains unclear. V lost 1 base and J 3 bases, leaving 6 bases between the germline ends. Looked up from germline, CDR1 is KGHSH and CDR2 is LQKENI. The CDR3 totals 13 residues. In nucleotides, the CDR3 is TGTGCCAGCTCACCACAAAAAGACACTGAAGCTTTCTTT. This translates into CASSPQKDTEAFF.